This entry features one TCR beta chain sequence. This clonotype was observed many times. It has no known antigen specificity. Base qualities are not at hand, and no much larger clone is one base apart. The sample was run on an Illumina NovaSeq 6000. cDNA libraries for TCRalpha and TCRbeta were prepared by 5'RACE using constant-segment primers, with sample barcodes and unique molecular identifiers added. Trizol reagent was used to extract RNA from every sample. Libraries were amplified in two PCR steps, with a second sample barcode and Illumina TruSeq adapters added in the second step. The libraries were sequenced on an Illumina NovaSeq using 2 x 150 bp paired-end reads. In the paper's pipeline: With migec v1.2.7, reads were demultiplexed and then collapsed into UMI-guided consensus sequences. Using mixcr v2.1.11, UMI consensuses were aligned to TRA and TRB V and J templates and then assembled into clonotypes. A clonotype was counted as expanded or contracted only when both edgeR and NoisET called the clonotype significant, with the noise models trained on biological replicates. For edgeR calls, a false discovery rate-adjusted p below 0.01 and a log2 fold-change threshold of 1 were applied. As an exploratory analysis of dynamics, PCA with hierarchical clustering was applied to max-normalized trajectories of the 1000 most abundant clonotypes. Each responding clone was given a CD4 or CD8 phenotype based on the CD4+ and CD8+ repertoires, which had been sequenced separately. TCRdb reran the public reads through fastp at Q25 and MiXCR, keeping productive beta chains. CDR3 protein duplicates are merged, each entry listing the most common genes and DNA. None of the V and J calls come from the authors' own analysis; TCRdb made them. The sample contains fewer than 650,000 distinct CDR3 sequences, about 22% of them found a single time. The ten largest clones capture approximately 8.4% of the sample.

V is clipped by 4 bases and J by 4 bases, and the sequence between their germline boundaries is 4 bases long. Taken from the germline V gene, the CDR1 and CDR2 loops are MNHEY and SVGEGT. From its cysteine to its phenylalanine, the CDR3 spans 11 amino acids. The only DNA kept is the CDR3, 33 bases in frame from the first base. This record comes from a study of T-cell memory formation after mild COVID-19 (dated by TCRdb to about 2021). For the wider study: Most TCR sequence clusters were specific to one of the two donors. In two donors, T-cell clones that expanded and contracted after mild COVID-19 were followed by sequencing TCRalpha and TCRbeta repertoires longitudinally. The cohort was made up of two young adult volunteers, one female and one male, who were previously healthy. General findings and caveats noted by the study authors: Contracting CD4+ clones turned up mainly in the CM and EM memory subsets, whereas EMRA was where CD8+ clones were enriched. Some responding clones were found in pre-infection memory, which suggests that pre-existing cross-reactive memory T cells took part in the SARS-CoV-2 response. The study covered only a couple of mild cases, and larger cohorts including severe cases with pre-infection samples were considered necessary. Balanced CD4/CD8 phenotypes were observed for clones contracting from day 15 to 85, whereas a bias towards CD4+ was observed for a second wave of clones expanding from day 15 to 37. SARS-CoV-2 specificity was not confirmed for the second-wave clones peaking on day 37.

Ficoll-Paque density gradient centrifugation was the method used to isolate PBMCs. Source material: PBMCs or a T cell subset sorted from them (not recorded which). The sequence was obtained from an adult woman who had mild COVID-19 (a few samples of this study predate the infection). The sample titles of this study are shuffled in the database, so cell type and time point are left out; the donor was told from shared clones. Rearrangement joined TRBV6-2 or TRBV6-3 to TRBJ2-5, with the D gene not confidently named. The bases read TGTGCCAGCAGTTTACTAGAGACCCAGTACTTC. It specifies CASSLLETQYF.